The 8 T cell receptor beta chains reported below all come from one sample, sequenced in a study of T cells in Graves' hyperthyroidism and ophthalmopathy (dated by TCRdb to about 2019). Library preparation employed multiplex PCR. TCRdb shows the sequencer as Illumina HiSeq 2000. The TCR beta CDR3 regions were amplified from the RNA transcripts. A first-round RT-PCR of the TCR CDR3 used the HTBI primer set with the Qiagen OneStep RT-PCR kit. Clones were called with MiXCR by TCRdb after fastp trimmed the public reads at Q25, and only in-frame beta chains were retained. Merged by CDR3 protein, the rows form single entries marked with the most common genes and DNA. The sample data list 690,000 or so distinct CDR3 sequences, and 15% to 20% of these were observed just once. The ten largest clones add up to over 15% of the sample. Input material: blood. These receptors originate from a woman aged 45-65 years with Graves' hyperthyroidism that later progressed to Graves' ophthalmopathy.

This chain uses TRBV7-2 with TRBJ2-1; maybe TRBD2 (7 bases). Germline CDR1 and CDR2: SGHTA and FQGNSA. The V end lost 0 bases, the J end lost 7 bases, and 22 bases lay between the germline ends. CDR3 length: 18 residues. CDR3 in amino acids: CASSLALSVGGAWNEQFF. The CDR3, as DNA: TGTGCCAGCAGCTTAGCTCTTAGCGTGGGGGGGGCCTGGAATGAGCAGTTCTTC.

The gene calls are TRBV19 and TRBJ1-1, with D maybe TRBD1 (5 bases). Trimming removed 6 bases at V and 0 bases at J, with 14 bases between. The CDR3 has 15 residues. Germline CDR1 is LNHDA and CDR2 is SQIVND (reference sequence). Here the CDR3 DNA reads TGTGCCAGTAGCCCGCAGGGCTCCATGAACACTGAAGCTTTCTTT. Amino acid sequence: CASSPQGSMNTEAFF. The entire variable domain, with the rest obtained from reference TRBV19 and TRBJ1-1, is as follows: DGGITQSPKYLFRKEGQNVTLSCEQNLNHDAMYWYRQDPGQGLRLIYYSQIVNDFQKGDIAEGYSVSREKKESFPLTVTSAQKNPTAFYLCASSPQGSMNTEAFFGQGTRLTVV.

This clonotype was counted a few times. V gene TRBV6-5 combines with J gene TRBJ1-1; the D gene is possibly TRBD1 (6 bases). Trimming stripped 0 bases from V and 4 bases from J, with 12 bases between. CDR3 size: 15 residues. CDR1 is MNHEY and CDR2 is SVGAGI in the germline V gene. The CDR3: CASSYSEEGGTEAFF. The CDR3 nucleotides read TGTGCCAGCAGTTACTCGGAGGAAGGGGGCACTGAAGCTTTCTTT.

This clonotype was counted many times. This sequence joins TRBV3-1 and TRBJ2-1; no definite D call. V lost 1 base to trimming and J lost 9 bases, with 10 bases between them. Germline V gene sequence: CDR1 LGHDT, CDR2 YNNKEL (reference sequence). The CDR3 consists of 13 residues. The CDR3 sequence: CASSQVLTGEQFF. The CDR3 DNA reads TGTGCCAGCAGCCAAGTACTGACTGGTGAGCAGTTCTTC.

DNA for the CDR3: TGTGCCATCAGTAGACAGGCGAACTACAATGAGCAGTTCTTC. This gives the protein CAISRQANYNEQFF. The rearrangement links TRBV5-6 to TRBJ2-1; a weak D match, TRBD1 (6 bases). Germline CDR1 reads SGHDT; CDR2 reads YYEEEE. CDR3 length: 14 amino acids. Between the trimmed V and J ends, which lost 9 bases and 3 bases, there was a span of 16 bases.

The genes are TRBV20-1 and TRBJ1-6; the D is unclear. CDR1 and CDR2 from the germline V gene are DFQATT and SNEGSKA (reference sequence). V gave up 3 bases and J gave up 6 bases, with 12 bases separating them. CDR3 length equals 14 residues. CDR3 protein: CSARSTVANSPLHF. CDR3 bases: TGCAGTGCTAGGTCAACAGTAGCTAATTCACCCCTCCACTTT.

This clonotype was counted ten times or more. The gene calls are TRBV3-1 and TRBJ1-4, with 8 bases fitting TRBD1. This CDR3 comprises 15 residues. The germline CDR1 and CDR2 sequences are LGHDT and YNNKEL (reference sequence). Trimming cost V 6 bases and J 4 bases; bases outside gene matches: 7. As DNA, the CDR3 is TGTGCCAGCAGTAGGCGGACAGGGCGTAATGAAAAACTGTTTTTT. It translates to CASSRRTGRNEKLFF. The complete variable domain, with remaining parts taken from reference TRBV3-1 and TRBJ1-4, reads DTAVSQTPKYLVTQMGNDKSIKCEQNLGHDTMYWYKQDSKKFLKIMFSYNNKELIINETVPNRFSPKSPDKAHLNLHINSLELGDSAVYFCASSRRTGRNEKLFFGSGTQLSVL.

The sample holds a few counts of this clonotype. The chain uses TRBV29-1 and TRBJ2-3; 9 bases line up with TRBD1. The CDR3 covers 15 residues. CDR1 and CDR2 (germline): SQVTM, ANQGSEA. The V segment lost 3 bases and the J segment 6 bases; nucleotides outside the gene matches: 10. CDR3 nucleotide sequence: TGCAGCGTTGAGCTGTCCTGGGACAGGGACGATACGCAGTATTTT. It yields the protein CSVELSWDRDDTQYF.